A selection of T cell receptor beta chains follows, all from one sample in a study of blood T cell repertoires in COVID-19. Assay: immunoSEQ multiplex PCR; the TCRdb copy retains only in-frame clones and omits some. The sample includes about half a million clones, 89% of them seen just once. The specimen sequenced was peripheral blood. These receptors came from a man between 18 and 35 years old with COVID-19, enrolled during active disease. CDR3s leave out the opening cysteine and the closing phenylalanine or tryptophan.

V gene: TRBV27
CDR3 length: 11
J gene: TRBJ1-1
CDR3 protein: ASSLVAGTEAF

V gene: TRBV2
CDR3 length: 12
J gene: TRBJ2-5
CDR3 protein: ASRLDSTKTTQY

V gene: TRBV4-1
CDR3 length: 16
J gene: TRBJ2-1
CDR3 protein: ASSLGMGLAGGYNEQF

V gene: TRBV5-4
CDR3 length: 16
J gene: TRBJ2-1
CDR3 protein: ASSLVVSGRSFYNEQF

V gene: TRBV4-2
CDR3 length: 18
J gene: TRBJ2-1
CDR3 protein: ASSREARGSAGGLYNEQF

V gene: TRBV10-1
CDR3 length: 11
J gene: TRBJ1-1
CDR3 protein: ASSDAGPTEAF

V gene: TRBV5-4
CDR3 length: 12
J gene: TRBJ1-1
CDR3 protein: ASRNGQRDTEAF

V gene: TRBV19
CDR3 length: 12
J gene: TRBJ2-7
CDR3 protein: ASSTGGGTHEQY

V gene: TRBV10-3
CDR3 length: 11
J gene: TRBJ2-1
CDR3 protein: AIAQGSYNEQF

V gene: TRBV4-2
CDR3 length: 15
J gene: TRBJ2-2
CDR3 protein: ASSQGGQGGANGELF